Each of the 8 T cell receptor beta chains below was sequenced from the same sample in a study of blood T cell repertoires in COVID-19. Profiled with immunoSEQ multiplex PCR; TCRdb holds only in-frame clones, not every one. The sample lists around 82,000 clones; 86% were seen once. Sequenced input: peripheral blood. Every receptor here comes from a man older than 75 with COVID-19, enrolled during active disease.

The V call is TRBV4-3, the J call TRBJ1-2, with 8 nucleotides matching TRBD1. CDR1 is LGHNA and CDR2 is YSLEER in the germline V gene. The J segment lost 1 base and the V segment lost 3 bases, leaving 4 bases of the junction unmatched. This CDR3 region has 15 residues. CDR3 coding DNA: TGCGCCAGCAGCCATGGGGACAGGAGTAACTATGGCTACACCTTC. Translation gives CASSHGDRSNYGYTF.

This clone came up once. The genes are TRBV24-1 and TRBJ2-1; 10 bases agree with TRBD1. The germline gives CDR1 KGHDR, CDR2 SFDVKD. The V gene end was trimmed by 0 bases and the J gene end by 3 bases; junction bases not matched to a gene: 7. There are 18 residues in the CDR3. In nucleotides, the CDR3 is TGTGCCACCAGTGATTTGGGTGACAGGGGGCGCCTCTACAATGAGCAGTTCTTC. This sequence encodes CATSDLGDRGRLYNEQFF.

The chain couples TRBV5-1 to TRBJ2-3; tentatively, D is TRBD2 (6 bases). The CDR3 loop spans 16 amino acids. Germline V CDR1 and CDR2: SGHRS, YFSETQ. The V end lost 1 base, the J end lost 5 bases, and 17 bases lay between the germline ends. CDR3 loop: CASSLNAGGAGDTQYF. In DNA, the CDR3 is TGCGCCAGCAGCTTGAATGCCGGCGGGGCGGGAGATACGCAGTATTTT.

This sequence joins TRBV11-2 and TRBJ1-3; possible D gene TRBD1, 5 bases. The length of the CDR3 is 14 residues. The V gene's germline CDR1 is SGHAT and CDR2 FQNNGV. V was cut by 4 bases and J by 0 bases, with 7 bases left in between. CDR3 DNA: TGTGCCAGCAGCTCCGACAGCTCTGGAAACACCATATATTTT. This codes for CASSSDSSGNTIYF. The full variable domain, with the rest looked up from reference TRBV11-2 and TRBJ1-3, is EAGVAQSPRYKIIEKRQSVAFWCNPISGHATLYWYQQILGQGPKLLIQFQNNGVVDDSQLPKDRFSAERLKGVDSTLKIQPAKLEDSAVYLCASSSDSSGNTIYFGEGSWLTVV.

The CDR3 DNA reads TGCGCCAGCAGCGGGACAGGTTTCGAGAGAGAGCAGTTCTTC. Protein product: CASSGTGFEREQFF. The chain uses TRBV5-1 and TRBJ2-1; 8 bases fit TRBD1. Germline-derived CDR1 and CDR2 are SGHRS and YFSETQ. The CDR3 runs 14 residues. The ends lost 4 bases at V and 10 bases at J; junction bases unmatched: 10. Full variable domain (rest looked up from reference TRBV5-1 and TRBJ2-1): KAGVTQTPRYLIKTRGQQVTLSCSPISGHRSVSWYQQTPGQGLQFLFEYFSETQRNKGNFPGRFSGRQFSNSRSEMNVSTLELGDSALYLCASSGTGFEREQFFGPGTRLTVL.

The rearrangement links TRBV6-1 to TRBJ2-6; no definite D call. V was clipped by 0 bases and J by 1 base, with 10 bases between them. Germline V gene sequence: CDR1 MNHNS, CDR2 SASEGT. The CDR3 spans 17 residues. The CDR3: CASSEALSPSGANVLTF. CDR3 nucleotides: TGTGCCAGCAGTGAAGCCCTTAGTCCTTCTGGGGCCAACGTCCTGACTTTC.

This clone appeared a single time. This rearrangement joins TRBV3-1 (or the pseudogene TRBV3-2) to TRBJ1-1; 7 nucleotides align to TRBD1. CDR1 LGHDT and CDR2 YNNKEL come from the germline V gene (reference sequence). Trimming took 0 bases from V and 12 from J; bases not matched to a gene: 10. This CDR3 is 14 amino acids long. The CDR3 DNA follows: TGTGCCAGCAGCCAAGATTACGGGACAGCCCGCACTTTCTTT. Amino acid sequence: CASSQDYGTARTFF.

This chain joins TRBV6-6 and TRBJ1-4; D gene uncertain. The CDR3 length is 16 residues. Trimming removed 5 bases at V and 2 bases at J, with 15 bases between. Germline V gene data show CDR1 as MNHNY and CDR2 as SVGAGI (reference sequence). CDR3 nucleotide sequence: TGTGCCAGCAGTAAGGCTAGGGAGTGGACTAATGAAAAACTGTTTTTT. It specifies CASSKAREWTNEKLFF.